What follows describes a single T cell receptor (beta chain). Participant ages covered roughly 18 to 89 years across approximately 25 US areas. Profiled with immunoSEQ multiplex PCR; TCRdb holds only in-frame clones, not every one. The sample yields about 270,000 clones, 80% to 95% seen once. The length of the CDR3 is 15 residues. Germline CDR1 reads LNHDA; CDR2 reads SQIVND (reference sequence). The junction had 6 bases not matched to a gene; V was cut back by 5 bases and J by 3 bases. This record belongs to a study of blood T cell repertoires in COVID-19. Turning to the study itself: Material from acute and convalescent COVID-19 was sourced from the United States, Italy and Spain.

J is TRBJ1-5 and V is TRBV19; 8 nucleotides line up with TRBD1. The sample taken for sequencing was PBMCs or T cells enriched from blood (not recorded which). The receptor was derived from a man aged 35-49 years who had been exposed to COVID-19. The CDR3 loop reads CASSVWTGPNQPQHF. The DNA for the CDR3 is TGTGCCAGTAGTGTATGGACAGGGCCCAATCAGCCCCAGCATTTT.